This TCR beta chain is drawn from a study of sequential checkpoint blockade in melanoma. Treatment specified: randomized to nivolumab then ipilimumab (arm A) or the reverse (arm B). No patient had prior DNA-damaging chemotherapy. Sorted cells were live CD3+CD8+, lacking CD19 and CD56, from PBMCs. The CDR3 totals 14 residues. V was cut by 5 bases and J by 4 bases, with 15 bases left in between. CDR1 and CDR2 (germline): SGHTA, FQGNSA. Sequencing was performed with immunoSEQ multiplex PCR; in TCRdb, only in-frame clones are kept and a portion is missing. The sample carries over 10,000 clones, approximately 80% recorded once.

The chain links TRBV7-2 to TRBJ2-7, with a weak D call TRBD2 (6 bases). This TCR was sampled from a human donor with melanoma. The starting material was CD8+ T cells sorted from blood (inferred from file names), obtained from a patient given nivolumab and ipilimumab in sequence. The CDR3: CASSQSRGLYEQYF. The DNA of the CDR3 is TGTGCCAGCAGCCAATCACGGGGGTTGTACGAGCAGTACTTC.